Shown below are 23 T cell receptor beta chains from a single sample sequenced in a study of blood T cell repertoires in COVID-19. Assay used: immunoSEQ multiplex PCR; TCRdb lists only in-frame clones, some missing. The repertoire includes some 200,000 clones, 85% to 90% of them detected once, and approximately 13% sits in the top ten. The specimen was peripheral blood. These receptors came from an older woman with COVID-19, enrolled during active disease.

J is TRBJ2-5 and V is TRBV28; 11 bases fit TRBD1. The V gene's germline CDR1 is MDHEN and CDR2 SYDVKM. V trimming: 6 bases; J trimming: 5 bases; junction bases outside the gene matches: 8. This CDR3 is built from 15 residues. CDR3 coding DNA: TGTGCCAGCAGGTGGACAGGGGGCTCGGGCGAGACCCAGTACTTC. Translating gives CASRWTGGSGETQYF.

The chain employs TRBV10-3 and TRBJ2-1; D not certain. V was cut by 0 bases and J by 7 bases, with 4 bases left in between. This CDR3 contains 12 residues. The germline gives CDR1 ENHRY, CDR2 SYGVKD. Here the CDR3 DNA reads TGTGCCATCAGTGAGTCGGAGAATGAGCAGTTCTTC. Its translation: CAISESENEQFF.

The V call is TRBV24-1, the J call TRBJ2-2, with 14 bases lining up with TRBD2. The CDR3 loop spans 17 amino acids. With 4 bases clipped from V and 4 bases from J, the junction kept 4 bases outside the gene matches. Germline V gives CDR1 KGHDR, CDR2 SFDVKD. In DNA form, the CDR3 reads TGTGCCACCAGTGACCGACTAGCGGGAGGGCGCACCGGGGAGCTGTTTTTT. The encoded protein is CATSDRLAGGRTGELFF.

This rearrangement joins TRBV6-6 to TRBJ2-1; tentatively, D is TRBD2 (6 bases). The V end lost 0 bases, the J end lost 9 bases, and 9 bases lay between the germline ends. The CDR3 sequence is 13 residues long. The germline V gene encodes CDR1 MNHNY and CDR2 SVGAGI (reference sequence). The CDR3, as DNA: TGTGCCAGCAGTTACTCTACCGGGAGTGAGCAGTTCTTC. It codes for CASSYSTGSEQFF.

The chain couples TRBV6-5 to TRBJ2-5, with 9 bases identical to TRBD2. V was clipped by 6 bases and J by 6 bases; unmatched bases: 5. The CDR3 loop spans 13 amino acids. Per germline, CDR1 MNHEY and CDR2 SVGAGI. The CDR3: CASRSAGGKTQYF. In nucleotides, the CDR3 is TGTGCCAGCAGGTCAGCGGGAGGAAAGACCCAGTACTTC.

In nucleotides, the CDR3 is TGCGCCAGCAGCCAAGTAATTTCAGGGGCTGGAACCTACGAGCAGTACTTC. Translation: CASSQVISGAGTYEQYF. V usage is TRBV4-1 and J usage is TRBJ2-7; possibly TRBD1 for D (6 bases). The CDR3 is 17 amino acids. CDR1 is MGHRA, CDR2 YSYEKL, per germline. V shed 1 base and J shed 2 bases, with 18 bases lying between them.

The chain combines TRBV11-2 with TRBJ2-1; D might be TRBD2 (6 bases). V dropped 5 bases and J dropped 0 bases, with 14 bases sitting between them. The CDR3 has 16 residues. Germline CDR1 and CDR2: SGHAT and FQNNGV. The CDR3 region is CASSLGTSSSYNEQFF. CDR3 coding DNA: TGTGCCAGCAGCCTAGGGACTTCGAGCTCCTACAATGAGCAGTTCTTC.

V is TRBV7-3 and J is TRBJ2-1; the match to TRBD1 covers 9 bases. Germline V CDR1 and CDR2: SGHTA, FQGTGA. The junction had 7 bases not matched to a gene; V was cut back by 4 bases and J by 6 bases. The CDR3 consists of 15 residues. CDR3 in amino acids: CASSSRDRVSNEQFF. The CDR3 DNA follows: TGTGCCAGCAGCTCACGGGACAGGGTGAGCAATGAGCAGTTCTTC.

A single count supports this clone. This chain uses TRBV6-2 or TRBV6-3 with TRBJ2-7, with D maybe TRBD2 (6 bases). V lost 7 bases and J lost 2, with 18 bases in between. Germline V lookup: CDR1 MNHEY, CDR2 SVGEGT. The CDR3 is 15 amino acids. In nucleotides, the CDR3 is TGTGCCAGCAACCCCCCCGGGACTGGGGCCTACGAGCAGTACTTC. Translated, it gives CASNPPGTGAYEQYF.

V gene TRBV4-3 combines with J gene TRBJ2-1; D ambiguous. V lost 0 bases and J 2 bases, leaving 11 bases between the germline ends. This CDR3 has 16 amino acids. From germline, CDR1 is LGHNA and CDR2 YSLEER. CDR3 in DNA: TGCGCCAGCAGCCAAGACATGGGCACCACCTACAATGAGCAGTTCTTC. Encoded protein: CASSQDMGTTYNEQFF.

This clone was observed once. This rearrangement joins TRBV10-3 to TRBJ1-3; D gene unclear. Germline V gene lookup returns CDR1 ENHRY and CDR2 SYGVKD. The V end lost 1 base, the J end lost 0 bases, and 10 bases lay between the germline ends. CDR3 length equals 16 residues. The CDR3 spells CAISELGLNSGNTIYF. CDR3 coding DNA: TGTGCCATCAGTGAGTTGGGCCTCAACTCTGGAAACACCATATATTTT.

The genes are TRBV6-2 or TRBV6-3 and TRBJ2-1, with 8 bases lining up with TRBD2. This CDR3 spans 17 amino acids. Germline CDR1 and CDR2: MNHEY and SVGEGT. V shed 5 bases, J shed 3 bases, and the junction held 12 bases outside the gene matches. The DNA of the CDR3 is TGTGCCAGCAGTCAATATAGCGGGATCGGCTTCTACAATGAGCAGTTCTTC. It yields the protein CASSQYSGIGFYNEQFF.

This clone was seen only a few times. The rearrangement links TRBV30 to TRBJ1-1; D call uncertain. There are 14 residues in the CDR3. V was cut by 5 bases and J by 0 bases, with 13 bases left in between. Germline V gene sequence: CDR1 GTSNPN, CDR2 SVGIG (reference sequence). CDR3 residues: CAWFTAQMNTEAFF. The CDR3 DNA follows: TGTGCCTGGTTCACAGCCCAGATGAACACTGAAGCTTTCTTT.

This rearrangement joins TRBV6-2 or TRBV6-3 to TRBJ2-5; 9 bases are a match to TRBD1. Germline V gives CDR1 MNHEY, CDR2 SVGEGT. The CDR3 runs 14 residues. The trim removed 6 bases at V and 5 bases at J, leaving 7 bases unmatched. The CDR3 DNA reads as TGTGCCAGCAGCCTCCGACAGGGGGGGGAGACCCAGTACTTC. It translates to CASSLRQGGETQYF.

The chain is built from TRBV6-2 or TRBV6-3 and TRBJ1-5, with TRBD1 as a possible D gene (5 bases). The V and J ends lost 2 bases and 4 bases respectively, with 12 bases between them. The CDR3 covers 15 residues. CDR1 MNHEY and CDR2 SVGEGT come from the germline V gene. The DNA of the CDR3 is TGTGCCAGCAGTTACGGGCCGGGGGGGAATCAGCCCCAGCATTTT. Translated: CASSYGPGGNQPQHF.

This clone appeared a single time. This chain uses TRBV19 with TRBJ2-1, with 15 bases lining up with TRBD2. The CDR3 totals 14 residues. The V gene end was trimmed by 3 bases and the J gene end by 12 bases; junction bases not matched to a gene: 3. Germline-derived CDR1 and CDR2 are LNHDA and SQIVND (reference sequence). CDR3 DNA: TGTGCCAGTAGTATCTGGACTAGCGGGAGGGGGCAGTTCTTC. Translation gives CASSIWTSGRGQFF.

In this sample, this clone turned up a few times. The chain recombines TRBV14 with TRBJ2-4; D might be TRBD1 (5 bases). The CDR3 is 17 residues long. V lost 4 bases and J lost 4, with 20 bases in between. Germline CDR1 is SGHDN and CDR2 is FVKESK. CDR3 loop: CASSPIGQGVMKNIQYF. CDR3 nucleotides: TGTGCCAGCAGCCCGATAGGCCAGGGCGTGATGAAAAACATTCAGTACTTC.

This clone appeared once. J is TRBJ2-1 and V is TRBV6-2 or TRBV6-3; 8 bases fit TRBD2. The CDR3 sequence is 16 residues long. Germline CDR1 MNHEY, CDR2 SVGEGT. After removal of 0 bases from V and 4 bases from J, the junction contained 5 bases not matched to a gene. CDR3 loop: CASSYSSLAAYNEQFF. As DNA, the CDR3 is TGTGCCAGCAGTTACTCGTCACTAGCGGCGTACAATGAGCAGTTCTTC.

This clone was counted only a few times. This sequence joins TRBV11-2 and TRBJ2-7; D perhaps matches TRBD2 (6 bases). V dropped 3 bases and J dropped 5 bases, with 11 bases sitting between them. The CDR3 totals 13 residues. CDR1 and CDR2 from the germline V gene are SGHAT and FQNNGV. CDR3 region: CASSLGTFDEQYF. CDR3 nucleotide sequence: TGTGCCAGCAGCTTGGGGACTTTCGACGAGCAGTACTTC.

On this clone: This CDR3 is also generated by other DNA sequences in the sample. V gene TRBV3-1 (or the pseudogene TRBV3-2) combines with J gene TRBJ2-7; 8 nucleotides match TRBD2. Germline V lookup: CDR1 LGHDT, CDR2 YNNKEL (reference sequence). V was pared by 1 base and J by 1 base, with 0 bases of the junction left unmatched. The CDR3 runs to 14 residues. CDR3 sequence (DNA): TGTGCCAGCAGCCAAGCGGGAGGGTCCTACGAGCAGTACTTC. Protein product: CASSQAGGSYEQYF.

V gene TRBV4-1 combines with J gene TRBJ2-7; possible D gene TRBD1, 7 bases. Trimming took 2 bases from V and 5 from J, leaving 13 bases between them. Per germline, CDR1 MGHRA and CDR2 YSYEKL. The CDR3 has 14 amino acids. In DNA form, the CDR3 reads TGCGCCAGCAGCCAACGAGACAGGGAGGACGAGCAGTACTTC. Translated: CASSQRDREDEQYF.

The gene calls are TRBV19 and TRBJ2-7; TRBD1 matches 9 bases. This CDR3 region has 16 residues. CDR1 and CDR2 from the germline V gene are LNHDA and SQIVND (reference sequence). The V gene end was trimmed by 3 bases and the J gene end by 5 bases; junction bases not matched to a gene: 11. The chain's CDR3 is CASSIGTGTGSDEQYF. The DNA for the CDR3 is TGTGCCAGTAGTATCGGAACCGGGACAGGGTCCGACGAGCAGTACTTC. The full variable domain, its missing parts supplied by reference TRBV19 and TRBJ2-7, is DGGITQSPKYLFRKEGQNVTLSCEQNLNHDAMYWYRQDPGQGLRLIYYSQIVNDFQKGDIAEGYSVSREKKESFPLTVTSAQKNPTAFYLCASSIGTGTGSDEQYFGPGTRLTVT.

The V gene is TRBV18, the J gene TRBJ1-5; 7 nucleotides agree with TRBD1. V shed 2 bases and J 7 bases; nucleotides not matched to a gene: 8. This CDR3 comprises 15 residues. The germline V gene encodes CDR1 KGHSH and CDR2 LQKENI. The DNA for the CDR3 is TGTGCCAGCTCACCAGAACAGGGGTCGGCCCAGCCCCAGCATTTT. This translates into CASSPEQGSAQPQHF.